Presented here are 18 T cell receptor beta chains from one specimen sequenced in a study of blood T cell repertoires in COVID-19. The data were produced by immunoSEQ multiplex PCR, yet TCRdb's version contains in-frame clones alone and is incomplete. This table holds about 78,000 clones, around 91% found once. Sequenced input: peripheral blood. The receptors originated from a woman aged 45-60 years in a cohort sampled during active COVID-19.

The chain uses TRBV19 and TRBJ1-5; TRBD1 is a possible D gene (6 bases). The CDR3 runs to 17 residues. Trimming stripped 5 bases from V and 2 bases from J, with 19 bases between. In germline, CDR1 is LNHDA, CDR2 SQIVND (reference sequence). The CDR3 nucleotides are TGTGCCAGTAGTCCTAAGGGGCCGGCAGGGGGCAATCAGCCCCAGCATTTT. The encoded protein is CASSPKGPAGGNQPQHF.

V gene TRBV6-2 or TRBV6-3 combines with J gene TRBJ1-1; 9 bases align to TRBD1. Germline V gene sequence: CDR1 MNHEY, CDR2 SVGEGT. There are 16 residues in the CDR3. Trimming at V came to 2 bases and at J to 5 bases, leaving 9 bases not matched to a gene. CDR3 region: CASSYPTGGGGTEAFF. The DNA of the CDR3 is TGTGCCAGCAGTTACCCTACAGGGGGCGGTGGGACTGAAGCTTTCTTT.

V and J are TRBV30 and TRBJ2-5; 11 bases fit TRBD2. CDR1 and CDR2 from the germline V gene are GTSNPN and SVGIG (reference sequence). Trimming removed 7 bases from V and 3 bases from J; junction bases left unmatched: 1. The CDR3 extends over 12 amino acids. CDR3 nucleotides: TGTGCCTTGGGACTAGCGGAAGAGACCCAGTACTTC. The encoded protein is CALGLAEETQYF.

Regarding this clone: The junction does not match germline at one end; this may be a read error. The CDR3, as DNA: TGCGCCAGCAGTTTGGCAGGCCCCCCCAATGAGCAGTTCTTC. Amino acid sequence: CASSLAGPPNEQFF. The chain uses TRBV5-1 and TRBJ2-1; D remains ambiguous. Germline CDR1 reads SGHRS; CDR2 reads YFSETQ. The CDR3 spans 14 residues.

J is TRBJ2-2 and V is TRBV15, with unresolved D. CDR1 LNHNV and CDR2 YYDKDF come from the germline V gene (reference sequence). The CDR3 has 14 amino acids. V gave up 0 bases and J gave up 5 bases, with 7 bases separating them. The CDR3 here is CATSRDSGTGELFF. CDR3 in DNA: TGTGCCACCAGCAGAGATTCGGGTACCGGGGAGCTGTTTTTT.

The CDR3: CASSSDGTIVNEQFF. The DNA of the CDR3 is TGTGCCAGCAGCTCCGATGGGACTATTGTCAATGAGCAGTTCTTC. V is TRBV7-3 and J is TRBJ2-1, with TRBD2 matching over 7 bases. Germline lookup yields CDR1 SGHTA and CDR2 FQGTGA. The CDR3 is 15 amino acids. The trim removed 4 bases at V and 6 bases at J, leaving 9 bases unmatched.

The chain carries TRBV27 and TRBJ1-2; D ambiguous. Trimming pared 4 bases from V and 5 bases from J, leaving 11 bases between. The CDR3 has 13 residues. Germline values: CDR1 MNHEY, CDR2 SMNVEV (reference sequence). Written as DNA, the CDR3 is TGTGCCAGCAGTTCGGTCCCTCGGTATGGCTACACCTTC. It yields the protein CASSSVPRYGYTF.

The rearrangement links TRBV27 to TRBJ2-5; 8 bases agree with TRBD2. Trimming cost V 3 bases and J 5 bases; bases outside gene matches: 5. The germline V gene has CDR1 MNHEY and CDR2 SMNVEV (reference sequence). CDR3 length equals 14 residues. The CDR3 spells CASSFNGRAETQYF. The CDR3 coding sequence is TGTGCCAGCAGTTTTAACGGGAGGGCGGAGACCCAGTACTTC.

V usage is TRBV18 and J usage is TRBJ2-5, with 8 positions matching TRBD2. CDR1 and CDR2 from the germline V gene are KGHSH and LQKENI. V gave up 0 bases and J gave up 2 bases; unmatched junction bases: 2. The CDR3 has 15 amino acids. CDR3 amino acids: CASSPPGTRQETQYF. The CDR3 DNA sequence: TGTGCCAGCTCACCACCGGGGACTAGGCAAGAGACCCAGTACTTC. Based on the CDR3 plus reference TRBV18 and TRBJ2-5, the full variable domain is NAGVMQNPRHLVRRRGQEARLRCSPMKGHSHVYWYRQLPEEGLKFMVYLQKENIIDESGMPKERFSAEFPKEGPSILRIQQVVRGDSAAYFCASSPPGTRQETQYFGPGTRLLVL.

The genes are TRBV12-3 or TRBV12-4 and TRBJ1-2; 11 bases map to TRBD1. This CDR3 has 13 amino acids. Trimming took 9 bases from V and 3 from J; bases not matched to a gene: 3. The CDR3 loop reads CASRDRGYYGYTF. CDR3 nucleotide sequence: TGTGCCAGTAGGGACAGGGGGTACTATGGCTACACCTTC.

This clone has a single count. The J gene is TRBJ2-5, the V gene TRBV6-1, with D tentatively TRBD2 (5 bases). Trimming took 6 bases from V and 4 from J, leaving 15 bases between them. The CDR3 length is 14 residues. Germline values: CDR1 MNHNS, CDR2 SASEGT. The CDR3 region is CASSPRGVGETQYF. The CDR3, as DNA: TGTGCCAGCAGCCCCCGGGGAGTCGGAGAGACCCAGTACTTC.

This chain links TRBV9 with TRBJ1-5, with D hard to call. Germline V gene sequence: CDR1 SGDLS, CDR2 YYNGEE. CDR3 length equals 13 residues. V was shortened by 4 bases and J by 3 bases, with 8 bases between the two germline ends. The CDR3 nucleotides read TGTGCCAGCAGCCCCTCCCCCAATCAGCCCCAGCATTTT. Amino acids: CASSPSPNQPQHF.

The chain carries TRBV3-1 (or the pseudogene TRBV3-2) and TRBJ2-2; 9 positions match TRBD2. The germline V gene encodes CDR1 LGHDT and CDR2 YNNKEL (reference sequence). Trimming removed 8 bases from V and 3 bases from J; junction bases left unmatched: 1. The CDR3 is made up of 13 amino acids. CDR3 coding DNA: TGTGCCAGCCGCGGGAGGGACACCGGGGAGCTGTTTTTT. It is translated as CASRGRDTGELFF.

The chain couples TRBV9 to TRBJ2-1, with 7 bases identical to TRBD2. V gave up 1 base and J gave up 2 bases; unmatched junction bases: 3. Germline values: CDR1 SGDLS, CDR2 YYNGEE. The length of the CDR3 is 15 residues. DNA for the CDR3: TGTGCCAGCAGCGTAAGCGGGACCACCTACAATGAGCAGTTCTTC. It yields the protein CASSVSGTTYNEQFF.

The chain joins TRBV10-3 to TRBJ1-2; D gene ambiguous. The V end lost 0 bases, the J end lost 4 bases, and 15 bases lay between the germline ends. CDR1 is ENHRY and CDR2 is SYGVKD in the germline V gene. This CDR3 has 16 amino acids. CDR3 region: CAISESKFLGPYGYTF. CDR3 sequence (DNA): TGTGCCATCAGTGAGTCGAAGTTCCTGGGCCCCTATGGCTACACCTTC.

The chain joins TRBV14 to TRBJ2-7, with TRBD2 matching 7 bases. Germline V CDR1 and CDR2: SGHDN, FVKESK. V shed 4 bases, J shed 3 bases, and the junction held 21 bases outside the gene matches. This CDR3 spans 19 amino acids. In DNA, the CDR3 is TGTGCCAGCAGCCGGGGGGGGGTTCACAAGGCCCCCGGATTCTACGAGCAGTACTTC. It codes for CASSRGGVHKAPGFYEQYF.

This clone was counted a single time. The rearrangement joins TRBV6-5 to TRBJ1-6; 8 nucleotides align to TRBD1. V trimming: 7 bases; J trimming: 10 bases; junction bases outside the gene matches: 9. The germline V gene has CDR1 MNHEY and CDR2 SVGAGI. The CDR3 has 14 amino acids. CDR3 sequence: CASNIQGADSPLHF. CDR3 coding DNA: TGTGCCAGCAATATCCAGGGGGCGGACTCACCCCTCCACTTT.

The rearrangement uses TRBV29-1 and TRBJ2-7, with 8 bases aligning to TRBD1. The trim removed 5 bases at V and 1 base at J, leaving 7 bases unmatched. Per the germline V gene, CDR1 is SQVTM and CDR2 is ANQGSEA. The CDR3 has 14 amino acids. The CDR3 DNA follows: TGCAGCGTTATGACCGGGACAGGATCCTACGAGCAGTACTTC. Translation: CSVMTGTGSYEQYF.